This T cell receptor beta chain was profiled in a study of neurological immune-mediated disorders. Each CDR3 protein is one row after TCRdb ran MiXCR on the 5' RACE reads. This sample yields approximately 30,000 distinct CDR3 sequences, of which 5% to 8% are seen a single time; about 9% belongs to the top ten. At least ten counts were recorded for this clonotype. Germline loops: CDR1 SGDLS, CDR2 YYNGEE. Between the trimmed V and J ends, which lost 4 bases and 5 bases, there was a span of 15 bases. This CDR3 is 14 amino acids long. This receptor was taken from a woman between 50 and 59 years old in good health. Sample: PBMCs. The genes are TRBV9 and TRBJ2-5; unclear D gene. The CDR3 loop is CASSPRPSWETQYF. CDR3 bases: TGTGCCAGCAGCCCAAGACCATCATGGGAGACCCAGTACTTC.